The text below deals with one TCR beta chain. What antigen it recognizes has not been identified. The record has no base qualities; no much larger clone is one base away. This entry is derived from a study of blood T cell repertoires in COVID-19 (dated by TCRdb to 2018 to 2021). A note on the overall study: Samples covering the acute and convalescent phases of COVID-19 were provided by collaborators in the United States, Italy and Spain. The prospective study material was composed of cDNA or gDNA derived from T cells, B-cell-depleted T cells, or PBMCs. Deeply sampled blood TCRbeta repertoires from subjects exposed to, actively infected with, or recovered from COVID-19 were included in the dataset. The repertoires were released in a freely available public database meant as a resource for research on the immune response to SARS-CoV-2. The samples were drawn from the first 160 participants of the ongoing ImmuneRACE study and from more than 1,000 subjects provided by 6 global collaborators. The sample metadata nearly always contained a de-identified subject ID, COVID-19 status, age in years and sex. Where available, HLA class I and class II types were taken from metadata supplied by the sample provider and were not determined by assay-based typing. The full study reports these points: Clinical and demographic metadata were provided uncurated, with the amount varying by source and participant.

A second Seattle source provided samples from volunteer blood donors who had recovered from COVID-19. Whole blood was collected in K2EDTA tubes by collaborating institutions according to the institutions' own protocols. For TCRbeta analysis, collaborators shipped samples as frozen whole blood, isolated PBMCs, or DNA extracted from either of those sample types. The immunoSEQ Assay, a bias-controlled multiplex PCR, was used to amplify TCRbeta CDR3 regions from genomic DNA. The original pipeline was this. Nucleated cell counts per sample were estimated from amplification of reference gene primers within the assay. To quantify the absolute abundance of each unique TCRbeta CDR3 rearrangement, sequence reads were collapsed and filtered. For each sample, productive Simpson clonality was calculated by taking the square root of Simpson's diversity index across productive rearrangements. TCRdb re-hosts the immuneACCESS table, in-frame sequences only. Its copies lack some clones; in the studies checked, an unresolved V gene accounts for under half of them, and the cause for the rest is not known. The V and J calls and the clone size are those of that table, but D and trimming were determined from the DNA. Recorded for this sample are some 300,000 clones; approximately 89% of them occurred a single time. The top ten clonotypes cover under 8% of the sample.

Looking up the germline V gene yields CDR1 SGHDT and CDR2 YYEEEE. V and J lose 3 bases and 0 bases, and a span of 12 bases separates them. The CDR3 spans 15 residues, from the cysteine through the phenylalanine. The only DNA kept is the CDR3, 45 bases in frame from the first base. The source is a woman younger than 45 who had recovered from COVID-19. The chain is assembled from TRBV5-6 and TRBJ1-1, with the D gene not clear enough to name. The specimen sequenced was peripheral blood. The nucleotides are TGTGCCAGCAGCTGGAGGGCGGCGATGAACACTGAAGCTTTCTTT. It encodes CASSWRAAMNTEAFF.